The TCR beta chain under discussion was sequenced for a study of brain T cells in children with intractable seizures (dated by TCRdb to about 2021). Some background on the complete study: Resected brain tissue from about 50 pediatric epilepsy surgery cases was initially screened for immune gene transcripts with a NanoString immunology panel. About 70% of the 12 selected surgery cases also had pre-surgery blood sequenced, which left four cases with brain tissue only.

General findings and caveats noted by the study authors: The patients' HCMV serostatus was not known, and viral specificity was inferred solely from CDR3 sequence similarity. Because pre- and post-surgery blood were sequenced to different depths, clones absent from the pre-surgery sample may reflect undersampling.

The time point tag for this specimen amounts to: resected brain tissue, or blood drawn just prior to surgery. The surgery cases with the highest brain T cell transcript signatures were chosen for TCR beta chain sequencing of brain tissue, and also of blood when blood was available. Prior to surgery, the patients had been treated with at least one anti-epileptic drug. TCR-sequenced patients were children with drug-resistant epilepsy due to tuberous sclerosis complex, focal cortical dysplasia, Rasmussen encephalitis or hemimegalencephaly. The blood samples were collected right before the epilepsy surgery. Bulk genomic DNA was isolated from unsorted brain tissue and whole blood using the Monarch genomic DNA purification kit. A remark on this clone: This clone's antigen is unknown. The record has no base qualities; no much larger clone is one base away.

According to the germline V gene, CDR1 reads LGHNA and CDR2 reads YNFKEQ. Including the terminal cysteine and phenylalanine, the CDR3 comprises 14 residues. Just the 42-base CDR3 DNA is kept, in frame starting at base 1. The V and J ends are trimmed by 1 base and 2 bases, leaving 8 bases between them. TCR beta chain sequences were generated from genomic DNA using the immunoSEQ assay. Processing in the source paper ran as follows. CDR3 sequences that did not begin with the conserved framework cysteine at position 104 were removed manually. To get clonality, the normalized Shannon's Diversity Index was subtracted from one, giving values from 0 (maximal diversity) to 1 (oligoclonal). To check whether a given CDR3 had different frequencies in two samples, for example brain versus blood, chi-squared comparison-of-proportions tests were used. Public clonotypes were found by searching immuneACCESS, and the VDJdb browser was used to assess similarity to known antiviral clonotypes. The clones in this table, taken by TCRdb from immuneACCESS, are in-frame only. Not every clone is retained; where verified, under half of the shortfall comes from an unresolved V gene, and the cause of the rest is unknown. For V, J and clone size, that table is used; D and trimming come from the DNA. Present in this sample are some 80,000 clones, under 95% of which were seen just once. The ten largest account for around 25% of the sample.

This material consisted of peripheral blood, taken at surgery. The rearrangement combines TRBV4-2 with TRBJ1-2; there is no confident call for the D gene. The receptor was isolated from a girl aged 2 to 9 with Rasmussen encephalitis and intractable seizures. The nucleotides are TGTGCCAGCAGCCAAGGAGTCGAGAACTATGGCTACACCTTC. This codes for CASSQGVENYGYTF.